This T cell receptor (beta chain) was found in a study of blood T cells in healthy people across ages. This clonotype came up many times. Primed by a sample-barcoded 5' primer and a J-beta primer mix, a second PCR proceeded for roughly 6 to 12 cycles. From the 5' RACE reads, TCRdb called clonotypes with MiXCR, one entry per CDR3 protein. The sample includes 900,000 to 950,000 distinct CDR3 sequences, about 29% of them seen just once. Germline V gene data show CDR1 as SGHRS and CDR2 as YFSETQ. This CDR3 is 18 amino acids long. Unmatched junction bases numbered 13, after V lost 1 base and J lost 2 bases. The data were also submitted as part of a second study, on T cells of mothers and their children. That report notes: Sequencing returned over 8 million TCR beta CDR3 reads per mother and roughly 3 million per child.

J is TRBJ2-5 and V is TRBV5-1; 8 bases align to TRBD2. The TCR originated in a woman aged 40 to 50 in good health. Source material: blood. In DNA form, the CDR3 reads TGCGCCAGCAGCTTGATTCCCGGCGGGGGGCCAATTCAAGAGACCCAGTACTTC. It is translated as CASSLIPGGGPIQETQYF.